These 18 T cell receptor beta chains came from one sample sequenced in a study of cytomegalovirus exposure and HLA in healthy donors. Measured with immunoSEQ multiplex PCR; TCRdb has only the in-frame clones, and not every one. This sample yields about 280,000 clones, of which roughly 90% are seen a single time; roughly 1% belongs to the top ten. Sequencing used PBMCs. These receptors were taken from a woman younger than 35 in good health and CMV-seronegative.

This rearrangement joins TRBV5-4 to TRBJ1-1; TRBD1 agrees at 7 bases. Per the germline V gene, CDR1 is SGHNT and CDR2 is YYREEE (reference sequence). This CDR3 has 13 residues. The V segment lost 0 bases and the J segment 8 bases; nucleotides outside the gene matches: 4. The CDR3 region has the DNA TGTGCCAGCAGCTTGGGGGCAGGGGGGGAAGCTTTCTTT. It translates to CASSLGAGGEAFF.

The V and J genes are TRBV6-5 and TRBJ1-1, with TRBD1 as a possible D gene (5 bases). This CDR3 has 14 amino acids. Germline values: CDR1 MNHEY, CDR2 SVGAGI. Trimming cost V 0 bases and J 12 bases, with 17 bases left between them. The CDR3 here is CASSYSGQGGWPFF. CDR3 bases: TGTGCCAGCAGTTACTCTGGGCAGGGCGGCTGGCCTTTCTTT.

The chain couples TRBV5-1 to TRBJ1-1; no clear D. The CDR3 is 13 amino acids. Trimming took 1 base from V and 0 from J, leaving 4 bases between them. Looked up from germline, CDR1 is SGHRS and CDR2 is YFSETQ. CDR3 nucleotide sequence: TGCGCCAGCAGCTTGTTAGTGAACACTGAAGCTTTCTTT. This sequence encodes CASSLLVNTEAFF.

The rearrangement links TRBV20-1 to TRBJ2-5; 7 nucleotides align to TRBD2. Germline V gives CDR1 DFQATT, CDR2 SNEGSKA (reference sequence). The CDR3 sequence is 11 residues long. V gave up 4 bases and J gave up 10 bases; unmatched junction bases: 6. In nucleotides, the CDR3 is TGCAGTGCTATCCTTGGGGGGGACCAGTACTTC. Translating gives CSAILGGDQYF.

This clone was counted a single time. This chain links TRBV7-2 with TRBJ2-7; the match to TRBD2 covers 9 bases. Germline V CDR1 and CDR2: SGHTA, FQGNSA. Germline trimming cut 1 base from V and 5 bases from J; bases unmatched to any gene: 6. CDR3 size: 15 residues. The CDR3 bases are TGTGCCAGCAGCTTAGTTGGTAGCGGGAGCGACGAGCAGTACTTC. Residues: CASSLVGSGSDEQYF.

J is TRBJ1-4 and V is TRBV18; D perhaps matches TRBD1 (5 bases). The CDR3 is 15 residues long. Trimming shortened V by 3 bases and J by 2 bases, and 10 bases separated the two germline ends. Germline V CDR1 and CDR2: KGHSH, LQKENI. Here the CDR3 reads CASSPLAGTNEKLFF. Here the CDR3 DNA reads TGTGCCAGCTCACCGCTGGCAGGGACTAATGAAAAACTGTTTTTT.

This clone was detected only a few times. The rearrangement uses TRBV10-3 and TRBJ1-2; D gene ambiguous. Germline V gene sequence: CDR1 ENHRY, CDR2 SYGVKD. The CDR3 has 13 residues. Trimming pared 7 bases from V and 5 bases from J, leaving 14 bases between. CDR3 region: CAINDPGLYGYTF. CDR3 coding DNA: TGTGCCATCAATGATCCTGGCCTGTATGGCTACACCTTC.

V usage is TRBV19 and J usage is TRBJ2-4, with TRBD1 identical over 9 bases. The V gene end was trimmed by 7 bases and the J gene end by 3 bases; junction bases not matched to a gene: 4. The CDR3 length is 14 residues. CDR1 is LNHDA and CDR2 is SQIVND in the germline V gene (reference sequence). As DNA, the CDR3 is TGTGCCAGTACCCCGGGACAGGGCAAAAACATTCAGTACTTC. Its protein product is CASTPGQGKNIQYF.

The gene calls are TRBV11-2 and TRBJ1-1; 9 positions match TRBD1. The CDR3 is 15 residues long. V lost 5 bases, J lost 4 bases, and 8 bases stayed unmatched. Looked up from germline, CDR1 is SGHAT and CDR2 is FQNNGV. CDR3: CASSHYRGLSTEAFF. For the CDR3, the DNA is TGTGCCAGCAGCCACTACAGGGGGCTGAGCACTGAAGCTTTCTTT.

The genes are TRBV6-5 and TRBJ1-2; 7 bases line up with TRBD1. Germline trimming cut 8 bases from V and 5 bases from J; bases unmatched to any gene: 14. This CDR3 contains 15 residues. From germline, CDR1 is MNHEY and CDR2 SVGAGI. This chain's CDR3 is CASAQSVDREYGYTF. The CDR3 DNA sequence: TGTGCCAGCGCTCAATCGGTCGACAGGGAGTATGGCTACACCTTC.

The rearrangement joins TRBV5-1 to TRBJ2-7; D is possibly TRBD1 (6 bases). In germline, CDR1 is SGHRS, CDR2 YFSETQ. This CDR3 is built from 14 residues. Trimming removed 4 bases at V and 1 base at J, with 12 bases between. The CDR3 DNA reads TGCGCCAGCAGCAAGGGGGTCTCGTCCTACGAGCAGTACTTC. Residues: CASSKGVSSYEQYF.

V and J are TRBV10-2 and TRBJ2-1; D uncertain. V gave up 7 bases and J gave up 4 bases, with 14 bases separating them. Germline CDR1 is WSHSY and CDR2 is SAAADI. The CDR3 totals 14 residues. CDR3 protein: CASNSASRYNEQFF. Written as DNA, the CDR3 is TGCGCCAGCAATAGTGCGTCCCGGTACAATGAGCAGTTCTTC.

The chain couples TRBV9 to TRBJ2-7; 9 positions agree with TRBD1. The CDR3 extends over 15 amino acids. Germline CDR1 is SGDLS and CDR2 is YYNGEE. The V and J ends lost 0 bases and 4 bases, in that order; junction bases with no gene match: 5. The CDR3 loop reads CASSVAGQGLYEQYF. The CDR3 region has the DNA TGTGCCAGCAGCGTAGCGGGACAGGGACTATACGAGCAGTACTTC.

The CDR3 DNA reads as TGTGCCAGCAGCTCCGGCGGGACAGGGCCTTATAATTCACCCCTCCACTTT. It codes for CASSSGGTGPYNSPLHF. The chain is built from TRBV14 and TRBJ1-6; 9 bases map to TRBD1. The germline CDR1 and CDR2 sequences are SGHDN and FVKESK. The V gene end was trimmed by 5 bases and the J gene end by 4 bases; junction bases not matched to a gene: 9. The CDR3 totals 17 residues.

This rearrangement joins TRBV14 to TRBJ2-3, with D possibly matching TRBD2 (5 bases). Between the trimmed V and J ends, which lost 0 bases and 0 bases, there was a span of 16 bases. Germline CDR1 is SGHDN and CDR2 is FVKESK. The CDR3 totals 18 residues. As DNA, the CDR3 is TGTGCCAGCAGCCAAGAAGAGGTTTGGCGGGCCAGCACAGATACGCAGTATTTT. This translates into CASSQEEVWRASTDTQYF.

The CDR3 DNA is TGTGCCAGTTCCGGACTAGCGGGAGACAATGAGCAGTTCTTC. As protein: CASSGLAGDNEQFF. V usage is TRBV7-8 and J usage is TRBJ2-1; 13 bases are a match to TRBD2. The germline V gene encodes CDR1 SGHVS and CDR2 FQNEAQ. CDR3 size: 14 residues. V shed 9 bases, J shed 5 bases, and the junction held 4 bases outside the gene matches.

The J gene is TRBJ2-1, the V gene TRBV6-5, with 9 nucleotides matching TRBD1. J lost 5 bases, V lost 6 bases, and 8 bases had no gene match. The germline V gene encodes CDR1 MNHEY and CDR2 SVGAGI. This CDR3 is 15 amino acids long. CDR3 residues: CASSRDRAAHNEQFF. CDR3 coding DNA: TGTGCCAGCAGCCGGGACAGGGCAGCCCACAATGAGCAGTTCTTC.

The rearrangement links TRBV5-4 to TRBJ2-3; D unclear. V gave up 2 bases and J gave up 2 bases, with 15 bases separating them. CDR3 size: 16 residues. CDR1 and CDR2 from the germline V gene are SGHNT and YYREEE (reference sequence). The CDR3 DNA reads TGTGCCAGCAGCTTCCCTGGGCCTTCTTCCACAGATACGCAGTATTTT. Encoded protein: CASSFPGPSSTDTQYF. Combining the CDR3 with reference TRBV5-4 and TRBJ2-3 gives the whole variable domain ETGVTQSPTHLIKTRGQQVTLRCSSQSGHNTVSWYQQALGQGPQFIFQYYREEENGRGNFPPRFSGLQFPNYSSELNVNALELDDSALYLCASSFPGPSSTDTQYFGPGTRLTVL.